The present T cell receptor beta chain was sequenced within a study of T-cell reconstitution after alpha-beta-depleted transplantation in children. Findings of the study overall: Certain patients had high TCRbeta diversity at day 60, and it came from recipient T cells and thymic progenitors that survived. From newly produced T cells came most of the T-cell counts and diversity one year after transplant. There were reportedly several hundred expanded graft clones from which alpha-beta T cells came about two months after transplant.

For this clonotype: Its target is unknown.

J gave up 2 bases and V 3 bases, and 7 bases lay outside the gene matches. This CDR3 is built from 15 residues. Germline CDR1 and CDR2: SGHDT and YYEEEE. TCRbeta library construction was performed incorporating unique molecular identifiers. One entry per CDR3 protein, called by TCRdb with MiXCR from the PCR reads. The sample contains about 1,000,000 distinct CDR3 sequences, roughly 29% of which appear only once. The chain combines TRBV5-6 with TRBJ2-7; 8 bases are a match to TRBD1. The source material was PBMCs, mostly from graft donor cells, sampled 360 days after TCRalphabeta/CD19-depleted stem cell transplant. This clonotype originated in a boy under three years old who had a stem cell transplant for SCID, so the T cells may come from the graft donor. In DNA, the CDR3 is TGTGCCAGCAGCTCTCCGGGACAGGCACCCTACGAGCAGTACTTC. This encodes CASSSPGQAPYEQYF.